The 8 T cell receptor beta chains in this list originate from one sample, sequenced in a study of blood T cell repertoires in COVID-19. Profiling relied on immunoSEQ multiplex PCR, and the TCRdb table lists in-frame clones only, not all of them. The sample lists 200,000 to 300,000 clones, over 75% occurring once. The sample comprised peripheral blood. Receptors were obtained from a human donor in a cohort sampled during active COVID-19.

The V and J genes are TRBV18 and TRBJ1-3, with a possible D match to TRBD1 (6 bases). V was pared by 0 bases and J by 4 bases, with 13 bases between. The CDR3 runs to 16 residues. Germline-derived CDR1 and CDR2 are KGHSH and LQKENI. CDR3 in DNA: TGTGCCAGCTCACCACCCGACGGGGGGCTCGGAAACACCATATATTTT. Translation gives CASSPPDGGLGNTIYF.

The rearrangement links TRBV19 to TRBJ1-5; D unclear. The germline V and J ends were trimmed by 5 bases and 2 bases, with 25 bases remaining between them. CDR1 LNHDA and CDR2 SQIVND come from the germline V gene (reference sequence). The CDR3 consists of 19 residues. For the CDR3, the DNA is TGTGCCAGTAGTTCCCAGTACATATACGGACTTGGTGGCAATCAGCCCCAGCATTTT. As protein: CASSSQYIYGLGGNQPQHF. Drawing the rest from reference TRBV19 and TRBJ1-5, the complete variable domain is DGGITQSPKYLFRKEGQNVTLSCEQNLNHDAMYWYRQDPGQGLRLIYYSQIVNDFQKGDIAEGYSVSREKKESFPLTVTSAQKNPTAFYLCASSSQYIYGLGGNQPQHFGDGTRLSIL.

This clone came up a few times. The gene calls are TRBV7-8 and TRBJ2-3; D is possibly TRBD2 (7 bases). The germline gives CDR1 SGHVS, CDR2 FQNEAQ. Trimming removed 4 bases at V and 4 bases at J, with 12 bases between. CDR3 length: 14 residues. The CDR3 sequence is CASSSTGRADTQYF. The CDR3 region has the DNA TGTGCCAGCAGCTCAACAGGGAGGGCAGATACGCAGTATTTT.

The rearrangement links TRBV28 to TRBJ2-7; unclear D gene. Germline V gene sequence: CDR1 MDHEN, CDR2 SYDVKM. Trimming pared 6 bases from V and 3 bases from J, leaving 6 bases between. The CDR3 is 11 residues long. For the CDR3, the DNA is TGTGCCAGCAGCTCCGTCTACGAGCAGTACTTC. Translated: CASSSVYEQYF.

The chain joins TRBV5-4 to TRBJ2-7, with D maybe TRBD2 (6 bases). The ends were cut back, 1 base at V and 5 bases at J, with 19 bases in the middle. The CDR3 is 16 amino acids. Germline V gene data show CDR1 as SGHNT and CDR2 as YYREEE (reference sequence). The CDR3 protein is CASSLFRGGLKDEQYF. CDR3 nucleotide sequence: TGTGCCAGCAGCTTGTTTAGGGGAGGCCTGAAGGACGAGCAGTACTTC.

The chain joins TRBV4-3 to TRBJ1-1; D gene uncertain. Germline V gives CDR1 LGHNA, CDR2 YSLEER. This CDR3 is 14 amino acids long. Between the trimmed V and J ends, which lost 0 bases and 0 bases, there was a span of 5 bases. CDR3 nucleotides: TGCGCCAGCAGCCAAGATTATGTGAACACTGAAGCTTTCTTT. Its protein is CASSQDYVNTEAFF.

The CDR3 bases are TGTGCCAGCAGTTATGGGCCTGGGCGGGACCAGCGGGAGCAGTACTTC. Translation gives CASSYGPGRDQREQYF. The chain links TRBV6-2 or TRBV6-3 to TRBJ2-7, with D perhaps matching TRBD2 (6 bases). This CDR3 spans 16 amino acids. Germline V gives CDR1 MNHEY, CDR2 SVGEGT. Trimming cost V 3 bases and J 7 bases, with 22 bases left between them.

The J gene is TRBJ1-2, the V gene TRBV7-2; 9 nucleotides align to TRBD1. CDR1 SGHTA and CDR2 FQGNSA come from the germline V gene. The V segment lost 5 bases and the J segment 6 bases; nucleotides outside the gene matches: 7. CDR3 length equals 14 residues. In DNA, the CDR3 is TGTGCCAGCAGCCTACGGGACAGGGTCGATGGCTACACCTTC. This encodes CASSLRDRVDGYTF.